This T cell receptor beta chain emerged from a study of hypomethylating agent response in myelodysplastic syndrome. Overall study: Hypomethylating treatment was azacitidine in most of the 11, decitabine in 3 of 11. Five patients were non-responders, while six or seven showed complete response or hematologic improvement.

Study outcomes and limitations: Novel MDS antigen recognition by shared GLIPH2 clusters is possible but unvalidated.

To note about this clone: Its antigen is undetermined.

Assay: immunoSEQ multiplex PCR; the TCRdb copy retains only in-frame clones and omits some. The repertoire consists of approximately 4,500 clones, with roughly four fifths occurring once and the leading ten covering roughly 19%. Here the sequenced sample was bone marrow, taken before or after starting hypomethylating agent treatment for myelodysplastic syndrome (not recorded which). This clonotype was obtained from a human donor with myelodysplastic syndrome.

For the CDR3, the DNA is TGTGCCAGCAGCCAATCGGTAGCGGGAGTTCTAGGGTCCTACAATGAGCAGTTCTTC. It encodes CASSQSVAGVLGSYNEQFF. J is TRBJ2-1 and V is TRBV14, with 9 bases identical to TRBD2. Germline CDR1 reads SGHDN; CDR2 reads FVKESK. Trimming at V came to 2 bases and at J to 1 base, leaving 12 bases not matched to a gene. The CDR3 covers 19 residues.